These 6 T cell receptor beta chains came from one sample sequenced in a study of response to subunit inactivated influenza vaccine. TCRdb called the RT-PCR reads again in MiXCR, with one record for every CDR3 protein. The table has 450,000 to 700,000 distinct CDR3 sequences, 14% seen once. The sample was PBMCs from blood, taken approximately 13 days after vaccination. The receptors were gathered from a man aged 50 to 59 who received an inactivated influenza vaccine.

This clonotype was detected a few times. CDR3 nucleotides: TGCAGCGTTGTCCTCTACGAGCAGTACTTC. Amino acids: CSVVLYEQYF. This chain uses TRBV29-1 with TRBJ2-7; D remains unclear. This CDR3 spans 10 amino acids. Germline V gene sequence: CDR1 SQVTM, CDR2 ANQGSEA. With 4 bases removed from V and 3 bases from J, the gap between germline ends came to 4 bases.

This clonotype occurred a few times. J is TRBJ1-2 and V is TRBV27, with D tentatively TRBD1 (5 bases). Trimming removed 7 bases at V and 2 bases at J, with 20 bases between. Per germline, CDR1 MNHEY and CDR2 SMNVEV (reference sequence). This CDR3 comprises 16 residues. In DNA form, the CDR3 reads TGTGCCAGCACCCCGAGGGGTCAGATTACGAACTATGGCTACACCTTC. Protein product: CASTPRGQITNYGYTF.

V gene TRBV10-3 combines with J gene TRBJ1-2; possibly TRBD1 for D (6 bases). The V end was cut by 4 bases, the J end by 8 bases, with 14 bases between. Looked up from germline, CDR1 is ENHRY and CDR2 is SYGVKD. The CDR3 consists of 13 residues. The CDR3 is CAISGIQGRGYTF. The CDR3 DNA sequence: TGTGCCATCAGTGGGATACAGGGACGCGGCTACACCTTC.

This clonotype showed up just a few times. V is TRBV5-1 and J is TRBJ2-1, with 9 bases matching TRBD1. The CDR3 sequence is 14 residues long. V lost 4 bases and J lost 7; bases outside the gene matches: 6. Germline CDR1 is SGHRS and CDR2 is YFSETQ. CDR3 DNA: TGCGCCAGCAGCCAAGGGACAGGGTCGAATGAGCAGTTCTTC. Translating it yields CASSQGTGSNEQFF.

The table lists this clonotype with many counts. V is TRBV5-6 and J is TRBJ2-1; no clear D gene. V lost 1 base and J lost 8, with 7 bases in between. Germline V gives CDR1 SGHDT, CDR2 YYEEEE. This CDR3 spans 12 amino acids. The CDR3, as DNA: TGTGCCAGCAGCTTGATTCGGGATGAGCAGTTCTTC. Protein: CASSLIRDEQFF.

This clonotype was seen only a few times. The CDR3 bases are TGTGCCAGCTCACCAAGTCGAGAGACCCAGTACTTC. Translation gives CASSPSRETQYF. The chain recombines TRBV18 with TRBJ2-5; unclear D gene. V gave up 2 bases and J gave up 4 bases, with 5 bases separating them. The V gene's germline CDR1 is KGHSH and CDR2 LQKENI. This CDR3 has 12 amino acids.